This T cell receptor beta chain appears in the sequencing data of a study of blood T cell repertoires in COVID-19. Background on the study: Samples of COVID-19 (acute and convalescent) were obtained from the United States, Italy and Spain. The analysed material was cDNA or gDNA that came from T cells, B-cell-depleted T cells, or PBMCs.

The CDR3 is 15 amino acids. Germline CDR1 SGDLS, CDR2 YYNGEE. J was trimmed by 2 bases and V by 4 bases; bases with no gene match: 6. Method: immunoSEQ multiplex PCR; TCRdb's copy keeps in-frame clones and lacks some. The sample has under 250,000 clones, roughly 86% seen once. The V call is TRBV9, the J call TRBJ2-5, with 9 nucleotides matching TRBD2. Sequencing was carried out using peripheral blood. This TCR came from a woman between 55 and 75 years old who had recovered from COVID-19. CDR3 sequence: CASSPRGGTQETQYF. The CDR3 DNA is TGTGCCAGCAGCCCGCGGGGGGGGACGCAAGAGACCCAGTACTTC.